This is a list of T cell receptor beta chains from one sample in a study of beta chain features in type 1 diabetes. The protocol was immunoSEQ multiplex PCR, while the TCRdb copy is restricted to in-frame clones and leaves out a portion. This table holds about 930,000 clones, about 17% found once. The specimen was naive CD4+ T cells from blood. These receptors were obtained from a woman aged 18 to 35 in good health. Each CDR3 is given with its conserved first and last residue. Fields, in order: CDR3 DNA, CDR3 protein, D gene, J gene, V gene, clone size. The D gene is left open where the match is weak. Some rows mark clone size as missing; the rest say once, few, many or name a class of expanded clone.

CDR3 DNA: TGTGCCAGCAGCTTGGGTCCCGCAGGGGTTCAGCCCCAGCATTTT; CDR3 protein: CASSLGPAGVQPQHF; D gene: .; J gene: TRBJ1-5; V gene: TRBV5-6; clone size: .
CDR3 DNA: TGTGCCAGCAGTCCAATTAGGGGTCCGGGTTTCTACGAGCAGTACTTC; CDR3 protein: CASSPIRGPGFYEQYF; D gene: .; J gene: TRBJ2-7; V gene: TRBV25-1; clone size: few
CDR3 DNA: TGTGCCAGCAGCCAGGAGATGAACACTGAAGCTTTCTTT; CDR3 protein: CASSQEMNTEAFF; D gene: .; J gene: TRBJ1-1; V gene: TRBV11-1; clone size: .
CDR3 DNA: TGTGCCAGCACCCCGGCGCGTCCGGGGGAGCTGTTTTTT; CDR3 protein: CASTPARPGELFF; D gene: .; J gene: TRBJ2-2; V gene: TRBV7-9; clone size: few
CDR3 DNA: TGCGCCAGCAGCTTGGCCGGCCTAGCGACCGAGCAGTACTTC; CDR3 protein: CASSLAGLATEQYF; D gene: .; J gene: TRBJ2-7; V gene: TRBV5-1; clone size: .
CDR3 DNA: TGTGCCAGCAGTTTAGAGGTGGGCACAGATACGCAGTATTTT; CDR3 protein: CASSLEVGTDTQYF; D gene: .; J gene: TRBJ2-3; V gene: TRBV27; clone size: few
CDR3 DNA: TGCGCCAGCAGCCAAGTGGGGAGGGAAGAGACCCAGTACTTC; CDR3 protein: CASSQVGREETQYF; D gene: TRBD2; J gene: TRBJ2-5; V gene: TRBV4-1; clone size: .
CDR3 DNA: TGTGCCAGTAGTCCCGGGCGCCATGAGCAGTTCTTC; CDR3 protein: CASSPGRHEQFF; D gene: .; J gene: TRBJ2-1; V gene: TRBV19; clone size: few
CDR3 DNA: TGTGCCAGCAGCTTACGGGGGGCCGGGGAGACCCAGTACTTC; CDR3 protein: CASSLRGAGETQYF; D gene: .; J gene: TRBJ2-5; V gene: TRBV7-2; clone size: few
CDR3 DNA: TGTGCCAGCAGCTTGGGCAATGGGGCAGATACGCAGTATTTT; CDR3 protein: CASSLGNGADTQYF; D gene: .; J gene: TRBJ2-3; V gene: TRBV5-4; clone size: .
CDR3 DNA: TGTGCCAGCAGCCCAAACAGGATGGATACGCAGTATTTT; CDR3 protein: CASSPNRMDTQYF; D gene: .; J gene: TRBJ2-3; V gene: TRBV7-2; clone size: .
CDR3 DNA: TGTGCCAGCAGCTTCCCCAAGACTAGCGGGTTGAGCGAGCAGTACTTC; CDR3 protein: CASSFPKTSGLSEQYF; D gene: TRBD2; J gene: TRBJ2-7; V gene: TRBV7-2; clone size: few
CDR3 DNA: TGTGCCAGCAGCCCACCCCGGGGTTCTCGATACGAGCAGTACTTC; CDR3 protein: CASSPPRGSRYEQYF; D gene: .; J gene: TRBJ2-7; V gene: TRBV7-2; clone size: .
CDR3 DNA: TGTGCCATCAGTGAGTCCCGGGGGAACCCTGAAGCTTTCTTT; CDR3 protein: CAISESRGNPEAFF; D gene: .; J gene: TRBJ1-1; V gene: TRBV10-3; clone size: few
CDR3 DNA: TGTGCCAGCAGTTTGCCCCCCACAGGGGGCGAGCAGTACTTC; CDR3 protein: CASSLPPTGGEQYF; D gene: TRBD1; J gene: TRBJ2-7; V gene: TRBV28; clone size: .
CDR3 DNA: TGTGCCAGCAGCTTGGATGGCTTACAGAGCTCCTACAATGAGCAGTTCTTC; CDR3 protein: CASSLDGLQSSYNEQFF; D gene: .; J gene: TRBJ2-1; V gene: TRBV5-4; clone size: few
CDR3 DNA: TGCGCCAGCAGCCAAAACGCTCTAGCGGGAGGGTACAATGAGCAGTTCTTC; CDR3 protein: CASSQNALAGGYNEQFF; D gene: TRBD2; J gene: TRBJ2-1; V gene: TRBV23-1; clone size: .
CDR3 DNA: TGCGCCAGCAGTTCCGAGCGAAGCGGGCCCCAGCATTTT; CDR3 protein: CASSSERSGPQHF; D gene: .; J gene: TRBJ1-5; V gene: TRBV10-2; clone size: .
CDR3 DNA: TGTGCCAGTTCCACAGGGGGCGCTTCTGGAAACACCATATATTTT; CDR3 protein: CASSTGGASGNTIYF; D gene: TRBD1; J gene: TRBJ1-3; V gene: TRBV7-2; clone size: .
CDR3 DNA: TGTGCCAGCAGCCCCAGCACAGGTTCCACCGGGGAGCTGTTTTTT; CDR3 protein: CASSPSTGSTGELFF; D gene: .; J gene: TRBJ2-2; V gene: TRBV13; clone size: .
CDR3 DNA: TGTGCCAGTAGTCCTTGGACTAGCGGGAGTTCGGAGACCCAGTACTTC; CDR3 protein: CASSPWTSGSSETQYF; D gene: TRBD2; J gene: TRBJ2-5; V gene: TRBV19; clone size: .
CDR3 DNA: TGCAGTGGGGGGATTTACAATGAGCAGTTCTTC; CDR3 protein: CSGGIYNEQFF; D gene: .; J gene: TRBJ2-1; V gene: TRBV29-1; clone size: .
CDR3 DNA: TGTGCCACCAGCAGAGTCCCCACTAGCGCAGATACGCAGTATTTT; CDR3 protein: CATSRVPTSADTQYF; D gene: TRBD2; J gene: TRBJ2-3; V gene: TRBV15; clone size: .
CDR3 DNA: TGTGCCAGCAGCCCTTCCCTGGGACAGGGCTCCTACGAGCAGTACTTC; CDR3 protein: CASSPSLGQGSYEQYF; D gene: TRBD1; J gene: TRBJ2-7; V gene: TRBV11-2; clone size: .
CDR3 DNA: TGTGCCACCAGCAGAGAAGGTAGCGGGAGCTACGAGCAGTACTTC; CDR3 protein: CATSREGSGSYEQYF; D gene: TRBD2; J gene: TRBJ2-7; V gene: TRBV15; clone size: .
CDR3 DNA: TGTGCCAGCTCACCACCGGCTACTGCCCGACAGGGAAGGGATGAGCAGTTCTTC; CDR3 protein: CASSPPATARQGRDEQFF; D gene: TRBD1; J gene: TRBJ2-1; V gene: TRBV18; clone size: few
CDR3 DNA: TGTGCCAGCAGTCGACAGGGTGATCAGCCCCAGCATTTT; CDR3 protein: CASSRQGDQPQHF; D gene: TRBD1; J gene: TRBJ1-5; V gene: TRBV6-1; clone size: few
CDR3 DNA: TGTGCCAGCTCCCTGGGGAGGCACACTGAAGCTTTCTTT; CDR3 protein: CASSLGRHTEAFF; D gene: .; J gene: TRBJ1-1; V gene: TRBV18; clone size: few
CDR3 DNA: TGTGCCAGCATGGGGTGGGGGGAGCAGTACTTC; CDR3 protein: CASMGWGEQYF; D gene: .; J gene: TRBJ2-7; V gene: TRBV28; clone size: few
CDR3 DNA: TGTGCCGCCGGACTAGCGGGAGGATTCGGGGAGCTGTTTTTT; CDR3 protein: CAAGLAGGFGELFF; D gene: TRBD2; J gene: TRBJ2-2; V gene: TRBV6-1; clone size: few
CDR3 DNA: TGCGCCAGCAGCTTGGTAGTGGCAAATGAGCAGTTCTTC; CDR3 protein: CASSLVVANEQFF; D gene: .; J gene: TRBJ2-1; V gene: TRBV5-1; clone size: few
CDR3 DNA: TGTGCCAGTAGTCCGGGGAGGGACGGTCAGCCCCAGCATTTT; CDR3 protein: CASSPGRDGQPQHF; D gene: .; J gene: TRBJ1-5; V gene: TRBV19; clone size: .
CDR3 DNA: TGTGCCAGCAGCTTGCACAGGGAAGAAGAGACCCAGTACTTC; CDR3 protein: CASSLHREEETQYF; D gene: .; J gene: TRBJ2-5; V gene: TRBV5-4; clone size: few
CDR3 DNA: TGTGCCAGCAGTTCTCCGGGAAGCACAGATACGCAGTATTTT; CDR3 protein: CASSSPGSTDTQYF; D gene: .; J gene: TRBJ2-3; V gene: TRBV28; clone size: few
CDR3 DNA: TGTGCCAGCAGCTTTCCCGGGAATCAGCCCCAGCATTTT; CDR3 protein: CASSFPGNQPQHF; D gene: .; J gene: TRBJ1-5; V gene: TRBV7-2; clone size: .
CDR3 DNA: TGTGCAAGTCGCACGCGGGACAGAGAAAGGTTGAACACTGAAGCTTTCTTT; CDR3 protein: CASRTRDRERLNTEAFF; D gene: .; J gene: TRBJ1-1; V gene: TRBV12-2; clone size: few
CDR3 DNA: TGTGCCAGTAGTAGCTCCATTTCAGGGGAGCAGTTCTTC; CDR3 protein: CASSSSISGEQFF; D gene: .; J gene: TRBJ2-1; V gene: TRBV19; clone size: .
CDR3 DNA: TGCGCCAGCGCCTTACTTCCTGGGGAGACCCAGTACTTC; CDR3 protein: CASALLPGETQYF; D gene: .; J gene: TRBJ2-5; V gene: TRBV5-1; clone size: few
CDR3 DNA: TGTGCCAGCAGCCAAGATTGGGGCGGGAGCGGGGAGCTGTTTTTT; CDR3 protein: CASSQDWGGSGELFF; D gene: TRBD2; J gene: TRBJ2-2; V gene: TRBV4-2; clone size: few
CDR3 DNA: TGCAGCGTTGATGGACAGGGGGACGAGCAGTTCTTC; CDR3 protein: CSVDGQGDEQFF; D gene: TRBD1; J gene: TRBJ2-1; V gene: TRBV29-1; clone size: .
CDR3 DNA: TGTGCCAGTAGTATGGGCAGCCACAATGAGCAGTTCTTC; CDR3 protein: CASSMGSHNEQFF; D gene: .; J gene: TRBJ2-1; V gene: TRBV19; clone size: .
CDR3 DNA: TGTGCCAGCAGCCAACCTTTACAGGGAGGGAGGTATAGCAATCAGCCCCAGCATTTT; CDR3 protein: CASSQPLQGGRYSNQPQHF; D gene: .; J gene: TRBJ1-5; V gene: TRBV14; clone size: .
CDR3 DNA: TGTGCCAGCAGTCCACTCTACCAGAGGGGTTACGTGGGGAATGAGCAGTTCTTC; CDR3 protein: CASSPLYQRGYVGNEQFF; D gene: .; J gene: TRBJ2-1; V gene: TRBV27; clone size: .
CDR3 DNA: TGTGCCAGCTACTCGCCGGGGGGGAACTATGGCTACACCTTC; CDR3 protein: CASYSPGGNYGYTF; D gene: .; J gene: TRBJ1-2; V gene: TRBV27; clone size: .
CDR3 DNA: TGCAGCGTTAACGGGAGGTTCGCAGATACGCAGTATTTT; CDR3 protein: CSVNGRFADTQYF; D gene: TRBD2; J gene: TRBJ2-3; V gene: TRBV29-1; clone size: few
CDR3 DNA: TGCGCCAGCAGCTCACAACGGGATCAGCCCCAGCATTTT; CDR3 protein: CASSSQRDQPQHF; D gene: .; J gene: TRBJ1-5; V gene: TRBV4-3; clone size: few
CDR3 DNA: TGTGCCAGTAGTATAAGGGCGGAGGCTGGGGAGCTGTTTTTT; CDR3 protein: CASSIRAEAGELFF; D gene: .; J gene: TRBJ2-2; V gene: TRBV19; clone size: .
CDR3 DNA: TGTGCCAGCAGCTCCCCGTGGTGGACAGGGACTAATGAAAAACTGTTTTTT; CDR3 protein: CASSSPWWTGTNEKLFF; D gene: TRBD1; J gene: TRBJ1-4; V gene: TRBV7-9; clone size: few
CDR3 DNA: TGTGCCAGCTCAATAGCGAGCACAGATACGCAGTATTTT; CDR3 protein: CASSIASTDTQYF; D gene: .; J gene: TRBJ2-3; V gene: TRBV18; clone size: few
CDR3 DNA: TGTGCCAGCAGTCCGCGTCAGGGGCGTTACACCTTC; CDR3 protein: CASSPRQGRYTF; D gene: .; J gene: TRBJ1-2; V gene: TRBV28; clone size: .
CDR3 DNA: TGTGCCAGCAGTTTAGACAGGGCTGGGGCCAACGTCCTGACTTTC; CDR3 protein: CASSLDRAGANVLTF; D gene: TRBD1; J gene: TRBJ2-6; V gene: TRBV6-1; clone size: .
CDR3 DNA: TGTGCAAGTCGCTCGCGAAACCGACGGAGGCAGTACTTC; CDR3 protein: CASRSRNRRRQYF; D gene: .; J gene: TRBJ2-7; V gene: TRBV12-2; clone size: .
CDR3 DNA: TGTGCCAGCAGCCAAGCCGTCGGGTCCGGAGAGCAGTACTTC; CDR3 protein: CASSQAVGSGEQYF; D gene: .; J gene: TRBJ2-7; V gene: TRBV9; clone size: few
CDR3 DNA: TGCGCCAGCAGCTTGGATGCGACGACAGATACGCAGTATTTT; CDR3 protein: CASSLDATTDTQYF; D gene: .; J gene: TRBJ2-3; V gene: TRBV5-1; clone size: .
CDR3 DNA: TGTGCCACCAGCCGGGGGACAACATACGAGCAGTACTTC; CDR3 protein: CATSRGTTYEQYF; D gene: .; J gene: TRBJ2-7; V gene: TRBV15; clone size: .
CDR3 DNA: TGTGCCAGCAGCCAAATACTAGCGGGAAGCACAGATACGCAGTATTTT; CDR3 protein: CASSQILAGSTDTQYF; D gene: TRBD2; J gene: TRBJ2-3; V gene: TRBV13; clone size: .
CDR3 DNA: TGTGCCAGCAGCTTAGAAACCTTGACAGGGGGTAGGGGCTACACCTTC; CDR3 protein: CASSLETLTGGRGYTF; D gene: TRBD1; J gene: TRBJ1-2; V gene: TRBV28; clone size: .
CDR3 DNA: TGTGCCAGCAGCTTGGACCCGGTTTCAAAACTTGGTGGGGGTGAAAAACTGTTTTTT; CDR3 protein: CASSLDPVSKLGGGEKLFF; D gene: .; J gene: TRBJ1-4; V gene: TRBV5-8; clone size: .
CDR3 DNA: TGCGCCAGCAGCTTAGTCGTAAGCTCCTACAATGAGCAGTTCTTC; CDR3 protein: CASSLVVSSYNEQFF; D gene: .; J gene: TRBJ2-1; V gene: TRBV5-1; clone size: .